The clone carrying this TCR beta chain was found many times. This entry belongs to a study of blood T cell repertoires in COVID-19. Overall study: In each case, the material was cDNA or gDNA derived from T cells, B-cell-depleted T cells, or PBMCs.

The table came from immunoSEQ multiplex PCR; TCRdb's copy has only in-frame clones and leaves some out. The sample lists a few hundred thousand clones, 84% occurring once. The germline CDR1 and CDR2 sequences are SEHNR and FQNEAQ (reference sequence). This CDR3 is 16 amino acids long. The V segment lost 0 bases and the J segment 6 bases; nucleotides outside the gene matches: 5. This TCR came from a woman between 40 and 50 years old who had recovered from COVID-19. J is TRBJ1-6 and V is TRBV7-9, with 7 positions matching TRBD1. The sample comprised peripheral blood. CDR3 amino acids: CASSLAPGTVNSPLHF. DNA of the CDR3: TGTGCCAGCAGCTTAGCCCCCGGGACAGTTAATTCACCCCTCCACTTT.